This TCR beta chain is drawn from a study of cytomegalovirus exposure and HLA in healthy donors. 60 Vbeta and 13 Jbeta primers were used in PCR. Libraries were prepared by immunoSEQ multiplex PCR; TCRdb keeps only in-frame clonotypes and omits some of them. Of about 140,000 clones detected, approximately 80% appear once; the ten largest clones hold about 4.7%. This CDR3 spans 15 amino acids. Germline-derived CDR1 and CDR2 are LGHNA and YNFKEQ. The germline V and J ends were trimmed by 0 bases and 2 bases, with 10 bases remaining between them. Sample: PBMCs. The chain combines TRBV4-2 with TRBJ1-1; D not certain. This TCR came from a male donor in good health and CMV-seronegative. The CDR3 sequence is CASSQDMRVNTEAFF. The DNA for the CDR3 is TGTGCCAGCAGCCAAGATATGAGGGTTAACACTGAAGCTTTCTTT.